This is a list of T cell receptor beta chains from one sample in a study of blood T cell repertoires in COVID-19. Measured with immunoSEQ multiplex PCR; TCRdb has only the in-frame clones, and not every one. The data show about 400,000 clones, roughly nine tenths seen once. The sample was PBMCs or T cells enriched from blood (not recorded which). These receptors were taken from a woman aged 25 to 39 who had recovered from COVID-19. The CDR3 runs from the conserved cysteine through the conserved F or W. Each record gives: clone size, V gene, J gene, D gene, CDR3 DNA, CDR3 protein. A D gene is named only where the DNA matches it firmly. Size is stated for part of the rows, as once, few or many counts, or as a class when the clone is expanded.

clone size: NA
V gene: TRBV7-6
J gene: TRBJ1-1
D gene: NA
CDR3 DNA: TGTGCCAGCAGTATACGTGAGGGAAACACTGAAGCTTTCTTT
CDR3 protein: CASSIREGNTEAFF

clone size: once
V gene: TRBV29-1
J gene: TRBJ2-7
D gene: TRBD2
CDR3 DNA: TGCAGCGTTGAAGACAGGGAGGGAGCCTACGAGCAGTACTTC
CDR3 protein: CSVEDREGAYEQYF

clone size: NA
V gene: TRBV7-2
J gene: TRBJ1-2
D gene: TRBD1
CDR3 DNA: TGTGCCAGCAGCCCCGGGACAGCCTATGGCTACACCTTC
CDR3 protein: CASSPGTAYGYTF

clone size: NA
V gene: TRBV19
J gene: TRBJ1-4
D gene: TRBD1
CDR3 DNA: TGTGCCAGTGGGACTCCGGGACAGGGGACTCTTAATGAAAAACTGTTTTTT
CDR3 protein: CASGTPGQGTLNEKLFF

clone size: NA
V gene: TRBV7-9
J gene: TRBJ1-1
D gene: NA
CDR3 DNA: TGTGCCAGCAGCTTAGGGCAGGGGAACACTGAAGCTTTCTTT
CDR3 protein: CASSLGQGNTEAFF

clone size: once
V gene: TRBV9
J gene: TRBJ1-2
D gene: NA
CDR3 DNA: TGTGCCAGCAGCGTAGCCAACGGTGGCTACACCTTC
CDR3 protein: CASSVANGGYTF

clone size: NA
V gene: TRBV7-2
J gene: TRBJ1-4
D gene: TRBD1
CDR3 DNA: TGTGCCAGCAGCCTACAGGGGAATGAAAAACTGTTTTTT
CDR3 protein: CASSLQGNEKLFF

clone size: NA
V gene: TRBV20-1
J gene: TRBJ1-2
D gene: NA
CDR3 DNA: TGCAGTGCTAGTTACAGGAACGCGGTTCAGGGCTACACCTTC
CDR3 protein: CSASYRNAVQGYTF

clone size: NA
V gene: TRBV28
J gene: TRBJ1-1
D gene: NA
CDR3 DNA: TGTGCCAGCATCCCTCTCAACAGGGTCCGGAACACTGAAGCTTTCTTT
CDR3 protein: CASIPLNRVRNTEAFF

clone size: NA
V gene: TRBV5-5
J gene: TRBJ2-1
D gene: NA
CDR3 DNA: TGTGCCAGCAGCTTGGACAGGACGCAGTTCTTC
CDR3 protein: CASSLDRTQFF

clone size: NA
V gene: TRBV28
J gene: TRBJ2-1
D gene: TRBD2
CDR3 DNA: TGTGCCAGCAGTTACCTTAGCGGGAGCCACTACAATGAGCAGTTCTTC
CDR3 protein: CASSYLSGSHYNEQFF

clone size: NA
V gene: TRBV19
J gene: TRBJ1-1
D gene: TRBD1
CDR3 DNA: TGTGCCAGTAGTATAAGCTTGGCAGGGGGGCTTAACACTGAAGCTTTCTTT
CDR3 protein: CASSISLAGGLNTEAFF

clone size: NA
V gene: TRBV19
J gene: TRBJ1-3
D gene: TRBD1
CDR3 DNA: TGTGCCAGTAGTAACAGGGGTGGAAACACCATATATTTT
CDR3 protein: CASSNRGGNTIYF

clone size: once
V gene: TRBV24-1
J gene: TRBJ2-7
D gene: NA
CDR3 DNA: TGTGCCACCAGTGATGAGACAAACTCCTACGAGCAGTACTTC
CDR3 protein: CATSDETNSYEQYF

clone size: NA
V gene: TRBV30
J gene: TRBJ2-7
D gene: NA
CDR3 DNA: TGTGCCTGCGCCGGACTTTACGAGCAGTACTTC
CDR3 protein: CACAGLYEQYF

clone size: NA
V gene: TRBV19
J gene: TRBJ1-1
D gene: NA
CDR3 DNA: TGTGCCACCACCCGCACACGGAACACTGAAGCTTTCTTT
CDR3 protein: CATTRTRNTEAFF

clone size: few
V gene: TRBV6-5
J gene: TRBJ2-2
D gene: NA
CDR3 DNA: TGTGCCAGCAGACAGAGGAGCGGAACCGGGGAGCTGTTTTTT
CDR3 protein: CASRQRSGTGELFF

clone size: once
V gene: TRBV5-1
J gene: TRBJ2-2
D gene: TRBD1
CDR3 DNA: TGCGCCAGCAGCATGACAGGGTTGGAGCTGTTTTTT
CDR3 protein: CASSMTGLELFF

clone size: NA
V gene: TRBV18
J gene: TRBJ1-3
D gene: NA
CDR3 DNA: TGTGCCAGCTCACCCGGGGGAAACACCATATATTTT
CDR3 protein: CASSPGGNTIYF

clone size: NA
V gene: TRBV29-1
J gene: TRBJ2-4
D gene: NA
CDR3 DNA: TGCAGCGTTGTCAGTGGAAACATTCAGTACTTC
CDR3 protein: CSVVSGNIQYF

clone size: NA
V gene: TRBV12-2
J gene: TRBJ1-1
D gene: NA
CDR3 DNA: TGTGCAAGTCGCCTGAGGTGGGGCGCTGAAGCTTTCTTT
CDR3 protein: CASRLRWGAEAFF

clone size: NA
V gene: TRBV6-5
J gene: TRBJ1-3
D gene: NA
CDR3 DNA: TGTGCCAGCAGTCAGGGTCTCTCTGGAAACACCATATATTTT
CDR3 protein: CASSQGLSGNTIYF

clone size: NA
V gene: TRBV2
J gene: TRBJ1-2
D gene: TRBD1
CDR3 DNA: TGTGCCAGCAGTGACAGGGGGCGAAACTATGGCTACACCTTC
CDR3 protein: CASSDRGRNYGYTF

clone size: NA
V gene: TRBV7-3
J gene: TRBJ2-1
D gene: NA
CDR3 DNA: TGTGCCAGCAGCTTAAATCAGGGGAGCTCCTACAATGAGCAGTTCTTC
CDR3 protein: CASSLNQGSSYNEQFF

clone size: NA
V gene: TRBV30
J gene: TRBJ1-2
D gene: NA
CDR3 DNA: TGTGCCTGGAGTCTTCAGGGGCCGAACTATGGCTACACCTTC
CDR3 protein: CAWSLQGPNYGYTF

clone size: NA
V gene: TRBV19
J gene: TRBJ1-2
D gene: NA
CDR3 DNA: TGTGCCAGTAGTATATCCAGAAGTTCATCCTCGAATGGCTACACCTTC
CDR3 protein: CASSISRSSSSNGYTF

clone size: NA
V gene: TRBV6-1
J gene: TRBJ2-7
D gene: NA
CDR3 DNA: TGTGCCAGCAGTGACCACTACGAGCAGTACTTC
CDR3 protein: CASSDHYEQYF

clone size: NA
V gene: TRBV3-1/TRBV3-2
J gene: TRBJ2-3
D gene: NA
CDR3 DNA: TGTGCCAGCAGCCCCGAACGCGACCCCCCCCGACAGGACAGCACAGATACGCAGTATTTT
CDR3 protein: CASSPERDPPRQDSTDTQYF

clone size: NA
V gene: TRBV18
J gene: TRBJ2-3
D gene: NA
CDR3 DNA: TGTGCCAGCTCTCCCCCGAGCACAGATACGCAGTATTTT
CDR3 protein: CASSPPSTDTQYF

clone size: NA
V gene: TRBV5-3
J gene: TRBJ1-2
D gene: NA
CDR3 DNA: TGTGCCAGAAGCTTGAGGCAGGCTAACTATGGCTACACCTTC
CDR3 protein: CARSLRQANYGYTF

clone size: NA
V gene: TRBV19
J gene: TRBJ1-1
D gene: NA
CDR3 DNA: TGTGCCAGTAGTATCCATGTCATGAACACTGAAGCTTTCTTT
CDR3 protein: CASSIHVMNTEAFF

clone size: NA
V gene: TRBV7-9
J gene: TRBJ1-2
D gene: TRBD1
CDR3 DNA: TGTGCCAGCAGCTTAGGGGACAGGGGGAACTATGGCTACACCTTC
CDR3 protein: CASSLGDRGNYGYTF

clone size: NA
V gene: TRBV24-1
J gene: TRBJ2-5
D gene: NA
CDR3 DNA: TGTGCTGGCCCGGTAGGAGTGGAGACCCAGTACTTC
CDR3 protein: CAGPVGVETQYF

clone size: NA
V gene: TRBV7-2
J gene: TRBJ1-5
D gene: NA
CDR3 DNA: TGTGCCAGCAGCTTAGTCGGTCAGGGCAATCAGCCCCAGCATTTT
CDR3 protein: CASSLVGQGNQPQHF

clone size: NA
V gene: TRBV14
J gene: TRBJ2-7
D gene: TRBD1
CDR3 DNA: TGTGCCAGCAGCCAAGATTTTGGCAGGGGGCTGGGCGAGCAGTACTTC
CDR3 protein: CASSQDFGRGLGEQYF

clone size: NA
V gene: TRBV7-9
J gene: TRBJ1-1
D gene: TRBD1
CDR3 DNA: TGTGCCAGTGACAGGGGGAACACTGAAGCTTTCTTT
CDR3 protein: CASDRGNTEAFF

clone size: NA
V gene: TRBV30
J gene: TRBJ2-2
D gene: TRBD1
CDR3 DNA: TGTGCCTGGAGTCTGACAGGGGGCCCTGGGGAGCTGTTTTTT
CDR3 protein: CAWSLTGGPGELFF

clone size: few
V gene: TRBV5-1
J gene: TRBJ2-1
D gene: TRBD1
CDR3 DNA: TGCGCCAGCAGCTTTGCTCCAGGGACAGGGGTTTTCGGGTACACACACAATGAGCAGTTCTTC
CDR3 protein: CASSFAPGTGVFGYTHNEQFF

clone size: NA
V gene: TRBV10-3
J gene: TRBJ1-2
D gene: TRBD1
CDR3 DNA: TGTGCCATCAGGCCGTCGGGACAGTTACAGACTAACTATGGCTACACCTTC
CDR3 protein: CAIRPSGQLQTNYGYTF

clone size: NA
V gene: TRBV19
J gene: TRBJ1-4
D gene: NA
CDR3 DNA: TGTGCCAGTAGTATCGGGAGAAATGAAAAACTGTTTTTT
CDR3 protein: CASSIGRNEKLFF

clone size: once
V gene: TRBV19
J gene: TRBJ1-1
D gene: NA
CDR3 DNA: TGTGCCAGTAACCCCAGGGAGGTGAAATTAATGGACACTGAAGCTTTCTTT
CDR3 protein: CASNPREVKLMDTEAFF

clone size: once
V gene: TRBV14
J gene: TRBJ2-1
D gene: NA
CDR3 DNA: TGTGCCAGCAGCCAATACGACGGGTATGATGAGCAGTTCTTC
CDR3 protein: CASSQYDGYDEQFF

clone size: once
V gene: TRBV5-1
J gene: TRBJ2-5
D gene: TRBD1
CDR3 DNA: TGCGCCAGCAGCCGACAGGGGCAAGAGACCCAGTACTTC
CDR3 protein: CASSRQGQETQYF